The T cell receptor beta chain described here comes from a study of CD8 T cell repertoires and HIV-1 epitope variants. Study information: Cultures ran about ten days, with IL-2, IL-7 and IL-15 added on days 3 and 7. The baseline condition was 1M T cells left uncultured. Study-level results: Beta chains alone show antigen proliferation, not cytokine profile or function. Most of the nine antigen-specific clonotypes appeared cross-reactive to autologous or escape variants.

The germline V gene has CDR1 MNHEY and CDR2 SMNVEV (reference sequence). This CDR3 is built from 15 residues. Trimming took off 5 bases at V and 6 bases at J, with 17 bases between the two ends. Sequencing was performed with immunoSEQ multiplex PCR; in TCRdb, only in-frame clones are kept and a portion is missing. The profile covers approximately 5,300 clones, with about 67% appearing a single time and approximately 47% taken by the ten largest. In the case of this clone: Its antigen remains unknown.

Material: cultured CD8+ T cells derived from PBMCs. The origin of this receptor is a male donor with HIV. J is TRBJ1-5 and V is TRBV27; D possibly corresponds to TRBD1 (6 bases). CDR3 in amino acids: CASSLSGGYTQPQHF. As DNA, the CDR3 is TGTGCCAGCAGTCTGTCGGGGGGCTATACTCAGCCCCAGCATTTT.